Only a few counts were recorded for the clone carrying this T cell receptor beta chain. Its target is not known. The sample originates from a study of OX40 agonist ivuxolimab in advanced cancers. About the study: Administration of intravenous ivuxolimab to patients occurred every 2 weeks at 0.01 to 10 mg/kg. Previous treatment with anti-PD-1, anti-PD-L1 or anti-CTLA-4 therapy was allowed; about 40% had received some.

Profiling relied on immunoSEQ multiplex PCR, and the TCRdb table lists in-frame clones only, not all of them. The sample lists over 20,000 clones, more than 70% seen once, with about a quarter in the top ten. Trimming cost V 2 bases and J 6 bases, with 4 bases left between them. CDR1 and CDR2 from the germline V gene are MNHEY and SVGAGI. The CDR3 length is 11 residues. Study-level results: The work left the antigen specificity of expanded peripheral T cells undetermined.

This specimen was CD4+ or CD8+ T cells sorted from blood, taken in a trial of the OX40 agonist ivuxolimab. The rearrangement links TRBV6-5 to TRBJ1-1; D call uncertain. The clonotype originates from an adult with an advanced solid tumor such as melanoma, head and neck, liver or kidney cancer. The CDR3 coding sequence is TGTGCCAGCAGTTACGGTCCTGAAGCTTTCTTT. This codes for CASSYGPEAFF.